Described below is a single T cell receptor beta chain sequence and its context. The antigen is undetermined. Free of recent acute infections or vaccinations, the donors were healthy HIV-negative adults. Authors' processing steps: Filtering differed because ImmunoSEQ produced junction-only sequences that carried no quality scores. Clones were sequenced by immunoSEQ multiplex PCR, and TCRdb holds only the in-frame ones, with some missing. Clonal size and the V and J genes are those of that table, whereas D and trimming came from the DNA. The sample has approximately 1,500,000 clones, under 99% seen once. This sample stems from a study of shared clonotypes between healthy human individuals. Turning to the study itself: There were three CD4 naive, three CD4 memory, two CD8 naive and one CD8 memory plates per donor. Study conclusions and caveats: Some clonotypes were shared by all four sorted-subset donors, while others were not shared. The non-shared ones had lower generation probabilities than the shared ones.

Trimming took 5 bases from V and 7 from J, leaving 8 bases between them. The CDR3 length is 12 residues. CDR1 is SEHNR, CDR2 FQNEAQ, per germline (reference sequence). This clonotype was obtained from a man aged 30 to 45 in good health. Sequences were obtained from naive CD4+ T cells sorted from blood. Subset of the sample: CD45RA+ positively selected. The V and J genes are TRBV7-9 and TRBJ1-4; no clear D gene. The CDR3 loop is CASSPTVEKLFF. The CDR3 DNA reads as TGTGCCAGCAGCCCAACGGTTGAAAAACTGTTTTTT.